This T cell receptor beta chain was sequenced for a study of blood T cell repertoires in COVID-19 (dated by TCRdb to 2020 to 2022). For the wider study: The collaborator samples originated in the United States, Italy and Spain and spanned the acute and convalescent phases of COVID-19. The repertoires were released in a freely available public database intended as a resource for research on the immune response to SARS-CoV-2. HLA class I and class II types, where available, came from metadata supplied by the sample provider rather than from assay-based typing. Nearly every sample came with metadata listing a de-identified subject ID, COVID-19 status, age in years and sex. The prospective study material was composed of cDNA or gDNA derived from T cells, B-cell-depleted T cells, or PBMCs. The samples were drawn from the first 160 participants of the ongoing ImmuneRACE study and from 1,254 subjects provided by 6 global collaborators. Deeply sampled blood TCRbeta repertoires from subjects exposed to, actively infected with, or recovered from COVID-19 were included in the dataset. What the work shows at the level of the full study, not this receptor alone: How much clinical and demographic metadata was included differed by source and by participant, and the metadata was provided uncurated.

The CDR3 has 12 amino acids, counting the end cysteine and phenylalanine. Only the CDR3 DNA is retained, 36 bases long and in frame from the first base. Trimming removed 6 bases from V and 0 bases from J, leaving 5 bases between the germline ends. The germline V gene (reference sequence) yields LNHDA for CDR1 and SQIVND for CDR2. The immunoSEQ Assay, a bias-controlled multiplex PCR, was used to amplify TCRbeta CDR3 regions from genomic DNA. The study's processing was this. The number of nucleated cells in each sample was estimated from the amplification of reference gene primers within the assay. Sequence reads were collapsed and filtered to measure the absolute abundance of every unique TCRbeta CDR3 rearrangement. Productive Simpson clonality was computed per sample as the square root of Simpson's diversity index over productive rearrangements. TCRdb stores this immuneACCESS table with in-frame sequences only. Part of the clones is absent; in the studies checked, under half of the shortfall reflects unresolved V genes, and no reason is known for the rest. V, J and clone size are taken as reported in that table, and D and trimming were inferred from the DNA itself. The sample table lists some 200,000 clones, 70% to 90% of them with a count of one. Jointly, the top ten make up around a fifth of the sample.

A note on this clone: Its antigen specificity is not known. Base qualities are not provided; no much larger clone lies one nucleotide away.

Whole blood was collected in K2EDTA tubes by collaborating institutions according to the institutions' own protocols. For TCRbeta analysis, collaborator samples were shipped as frozen whole blood, as isolated PBMCs, or as DNA extracted from either sample type. This TCR was sampled from a man aged 55-75 years with active or convalescent COVID-19. This receptor chain uses TRBV19 and TRBJ1-2; the D gene cannot be named for sure. The sequencing input was peripheral blood. Here is the DNA: TGTGCCAGTAGCCGTACTAACTATGGCTACACCTTC. This translates into CASSRTNYGYTF.